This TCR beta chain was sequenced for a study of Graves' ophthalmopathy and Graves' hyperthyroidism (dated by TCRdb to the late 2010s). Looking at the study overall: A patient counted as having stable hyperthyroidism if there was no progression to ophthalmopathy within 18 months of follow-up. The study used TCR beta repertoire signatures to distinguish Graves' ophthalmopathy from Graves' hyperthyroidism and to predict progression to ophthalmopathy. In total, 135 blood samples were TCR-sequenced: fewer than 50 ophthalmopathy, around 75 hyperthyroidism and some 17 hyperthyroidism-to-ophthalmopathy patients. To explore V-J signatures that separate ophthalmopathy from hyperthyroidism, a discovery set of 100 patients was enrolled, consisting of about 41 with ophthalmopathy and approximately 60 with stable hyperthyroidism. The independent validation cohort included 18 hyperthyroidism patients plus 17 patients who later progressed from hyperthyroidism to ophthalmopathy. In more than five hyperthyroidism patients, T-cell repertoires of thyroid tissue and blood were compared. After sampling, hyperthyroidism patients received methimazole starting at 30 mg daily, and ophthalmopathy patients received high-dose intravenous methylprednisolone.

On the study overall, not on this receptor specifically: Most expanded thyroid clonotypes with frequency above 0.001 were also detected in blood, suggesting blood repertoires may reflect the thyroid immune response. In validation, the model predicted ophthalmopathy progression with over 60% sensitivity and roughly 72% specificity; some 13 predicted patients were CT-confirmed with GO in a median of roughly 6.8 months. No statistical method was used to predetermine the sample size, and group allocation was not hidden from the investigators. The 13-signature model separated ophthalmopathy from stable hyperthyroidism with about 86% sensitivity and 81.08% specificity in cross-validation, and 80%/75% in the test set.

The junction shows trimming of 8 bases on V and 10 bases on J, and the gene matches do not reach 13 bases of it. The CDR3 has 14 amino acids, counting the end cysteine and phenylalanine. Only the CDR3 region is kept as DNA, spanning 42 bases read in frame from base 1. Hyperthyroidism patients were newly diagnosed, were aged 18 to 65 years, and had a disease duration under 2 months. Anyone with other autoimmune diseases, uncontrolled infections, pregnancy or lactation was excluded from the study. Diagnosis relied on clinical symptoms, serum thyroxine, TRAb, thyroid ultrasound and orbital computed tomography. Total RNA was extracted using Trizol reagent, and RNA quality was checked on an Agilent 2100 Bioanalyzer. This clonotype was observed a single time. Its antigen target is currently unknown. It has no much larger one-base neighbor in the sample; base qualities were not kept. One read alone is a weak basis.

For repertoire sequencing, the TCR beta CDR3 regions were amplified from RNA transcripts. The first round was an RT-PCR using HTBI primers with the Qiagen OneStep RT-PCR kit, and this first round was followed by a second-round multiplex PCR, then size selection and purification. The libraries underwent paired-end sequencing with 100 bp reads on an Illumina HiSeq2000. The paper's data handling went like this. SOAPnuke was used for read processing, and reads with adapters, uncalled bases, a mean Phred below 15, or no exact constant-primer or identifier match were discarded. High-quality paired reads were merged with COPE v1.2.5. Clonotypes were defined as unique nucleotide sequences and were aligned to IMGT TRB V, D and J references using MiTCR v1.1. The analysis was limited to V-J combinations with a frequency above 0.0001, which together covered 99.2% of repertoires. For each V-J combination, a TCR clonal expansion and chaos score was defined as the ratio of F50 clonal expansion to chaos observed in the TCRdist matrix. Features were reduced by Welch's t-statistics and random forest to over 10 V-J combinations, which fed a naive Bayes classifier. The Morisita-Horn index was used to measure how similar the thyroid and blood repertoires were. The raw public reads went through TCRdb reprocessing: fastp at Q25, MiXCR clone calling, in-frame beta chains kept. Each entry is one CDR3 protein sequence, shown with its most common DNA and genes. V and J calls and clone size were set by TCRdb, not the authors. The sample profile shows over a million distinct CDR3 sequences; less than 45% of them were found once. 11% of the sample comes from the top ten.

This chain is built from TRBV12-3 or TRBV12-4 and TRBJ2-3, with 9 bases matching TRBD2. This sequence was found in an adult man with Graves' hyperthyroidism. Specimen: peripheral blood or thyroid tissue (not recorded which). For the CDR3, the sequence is CASSLAGDMGPQYF. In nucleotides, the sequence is TGTGCCAGCTCGTTAGCGGGGGATATGGGTCCGCAGTATTTT.